This T cell receptor (beta chain) was observed in a study of CD8 T cells in ankylosing spondylitis. General study results and limits: Past research had described some motif variants in reactive arthritis synovial fluid and blood.

As concerns this clonotype: What it recognizes is unknown.

The CDR3 is 15 amino acids. With V trimmed by 5 bases and J by 7 bases, 7 bases remained unmatched. Germline CDR1 reads SGHTA; CDR2 reads FQGNSA. TCRdb fed the 5' RACE reads into MiXCR, producing one record per CDR3 protein. Among about 250,000 distinct CDR3 sequences listed, roughly a quarter were seen once. V gene TRBV7-2 combines with J gene TRBJ2-3, with 12 bases matching TRBD1. This clonotype was sampled from a male donor with ankylosing spondylitis or in good health (not recorded which). The sample comprised blood, either unsorted or a sorted T cell fraction (not recorded which). CDR3 nucleotides: TGTGCCAGCAGCCCGGGGACAGGGGGCTATTATACGCAGTATTTT. It specifies CASSPGTGGYYTQYF.